The 29 T cell receptor beta chains in this list originate from one sample, sequenced in a study of T cells after yellow fever vaccination. Each CDR3 protein gets one entry after TCRdb re-called the 5' RACE reads with MiXCR. The profile covers fewer than 450,000 distinct CDR3 sequences, with approximately 8% appearing a single time and 15% to 20% taken by the ten largest. The specimen was PBMCs, collected approximately 47 days after the first yellow fever vaccination. These receptors were taken from a man in his late teens or twenties who received the YFV17D yellow fever vaccine.

The chain employs TRBV6-5 and TRBJ1-1; TRBD1 is a possible D gene (6 bases). Germline loops: CDR1 MNHEY, CDR2 SVGAGI. Trimming removed 2 bases from V and 5 bases from J, with 12 bases in between. The CDR3 length is 14 residues. As DNA, the CDR3 is TGTGCCAGCAGTTACGGGGGGCGAGGAACTGAAGCTTTCTTT. Its protein product is CASSYGGRGTEAFF.

DNA for the CDR3: TGTGCCAGCAGCAGGAATCAGCCCCAGCATTTT. Protein sequence: CASSRNQPQHF. This sequence joins TRBV5-6 and TRBJ1-5; no clear D gene. The V end lost 4 bases, the J end lost 4 bases, and 3 bases lay between the germline ends. Germline V lookup: CDR1 SGHDT, CDR2 YYEEEE. This CDR3 is built from 11 residues.

The V gene is TRBV6-2 or TRBV6-3, the J gene TRBJ1-1, with D unclear. The V end lost 2 bases, the J end lost 1 base, and 8 bases lay between the germline ends. The CDR3 contains 14 residues. CDR1 is MNHEY, CDR2 SVGEGT, per germline. The CDR3, as DNA: TGTGCCAGCAGTTACGGCGCGTGGAACACTGAAGCTTTCTTT. This gives the protein CASSYGAWNTEAFF.

This clonotype has just a few counts. This sequence joins TRBV6-6 and TRBJ2-5, with D possibly being TRBD2 (5 bases). The CDR3 is 13 residues long. CDR1 and CDR2 (germline): MNHNY, SVGAGI (reference sequence). Trimming removed 4 bases from V and 5 bases from J, with 11 bases in between. The CDR3 DNA is TGTGCCAGCAGTTGGGAGTCGAGTGAGACCCAGTACTTC. Amino acid sequence: CASSWESSETQYF.

This chain joins TRBV5-5 and TRBJ2-5; D is undetermined. Trimming left V 3 bases short and J 4 bases short, with 10 bases between. The CDR3 spans 13 residues. The V gene's germline CDR1 is SGHKS and CDR2 YYEKEE (reference sequence). CDR3 in DNA: TGTGCCAGCAGCTCGTACCCGGGAGAGACCCAGTACTTC. This encodes CASSSYPGETQYF.

This clonotype turned up a few times. The V call is TRBV12-5, the J call TRBJ2-5; D possibly uses TRBD1 or TRBD2 (5 bases each). V lost 6 bases and J 9 bases, leaving 11 bases between the germline ends. From germline, CDR1 is LGHNT and CDR2 FRNRAP. The CDR3 has 11 amino acids. CDR3 coding DNA: TGTGCTAGTGGCTCCGGGGCGGCCCAGTACTTC. As protein: CASGSGAAQYF.

This clonotype was counted many times. The rearrangement uses TRBV4-3 and TRBJ1-2; possibly TRBD1 for D (6 bases). Trimming shortened V by 1 base and J by 4 bases, and 16 bases separated the two germline ends. This CDR3 is built from 16 residues. Germline V gene sequence: CDR1 LGHNA, CDR2 YSLEER. The CDR3 reads CASSQARGGLGYGYTF. The CDR3 nucleotides are TGCGCCAGCAGCCAAGCCCGAGGGGGTCTAGGCTATGGCTACACCTTC.

V is TRBV20-1 and J is TRBJ2-1, with D unresolved. The V gene's germline CDR1 is DFQATT and CDR2 SNEGSKA (reference sequence). Deletions cut 1 base from V and 5 bases from J, with 9 bases between. This CDR3 has 13 amino acids. In DNA form, the CDR3 reads TGCAGTGCTAGAGCGCAACTCAACAATGAGCAGTTCTTC. Residues: CSARAQLNNEQFF.

This chain joins TRBV7-2 and TRBJ2-3; no reliable D call. V lost 5 bases and J lost 6, with 12 bases in between. The CDR3 runs 13 residues. CDR1 and CDR2 (germline): SGHTA, FQGNSA. CDR3 nucleotide sequence: TGTGCCAGCAGCCAGACCTTCATGGATACGCAGTATTTT. Translating it yields CASSQTFMDTQYF. Supplemented by reference TRBV7-2 and TRBJ2-3, the full variable domain reads GAGVSQSPSNKVTEKGKDVELRCDPISGHTALYWYRQSLGQGLEFLIYFQGNSAPDKSGLPSDRFSAERTGGSVSTLTIQRTQQEDSAVYLCASSQTFMDTQYFGPGTRLTVL.

The rearrangement joins TRBV29-1 to TRBJ2-1; TRBD1 matches 7 bases. The CDR3 spans 14 residues. The V gene's germline CDR1 is SQVTM and CDR2 ANQGSEA. V shed 5 bases and J 0 bases; nucleotides not matched to a gene: 4. Here the CDR3 reads CSVMGQSSYNEQFF. The CDR3 bases are TGCAGCGTTATGGGACAGAGCTCCTACAATGAGCAGTTCTTC.

This clonotype has only a few counts. The chain uses TRBV7-8 and TRBJ1-5; no definite D call. Trimming took off 0 bases at V and 3 bases at J, with 12 bases between the two ends. CDR3 size: 16 residues. Per germline, CDR1 SGHVS and CDR2 FQNEAQ. The CDR3 DNA follows: TGTGCCAGCAGCTTAGCGGGGTTCCGAAACAATCAGCCCCAGCATTTT. Translation gives CASSLAGFRNNQPQHF.

This clonotype was found a few times. The chain is built from TRBV2 and TRBJ2-2; no firm D call. Trimming took off 6 bases at V and 6 bases at J, with 17 bases between the two ends. The CDR3 consists of 15 residues. From germline, CDR1 is SNHLY and CDR2 FYNNEI. The CDR3 reads CASSKATDLAGELFF. For the CDR3, the DNA is TGTGCCAGCAGCAAGGCCACAGACCTTGCCGGGGAGCTGTTTTTT.

J is TRBJ2-1 and V is TRBV14; TRBD2 aligns across 12 bases. Germline V gene lookup returns CDR1 SGHDN and CDR2 FVKESK. The CDR3 extends over 15 amino acids. Germline trimming cut 1 base from V and 9 bases from J; bases unmatched to any gene: 4. The CDR3 loop reads CASSQGLAGVREQFF. The CDR3 DNA follows: TGTGCCAGCAGCCAAGGACTAGCGGGGGTCCGTGAGCAGTTCTTC.

The chain couples TRBV5-6 to TRBJ2-7; 9 bases match TRBD2. Germline CDR1 reads SGHDT; CDR2 reads YYEEEE. This CDR3 has 16 amino acids. Unmatched junction bases numbered 4, after V lost 0 bases and J lost 0 bases. The DNA for the CDR3 is TGTGCCAGCAGCTTGGGACTAGCGGACAGCTCCTACGAGCAGTACTTC. Its translation is CASSLGLADSSYEQYF.

There are a few counts of this clonotype. The chain has TRBV5-5 and TRBJ2-3; D gene uncertain. V was clipped by 2 bases and J by 6 bases, with 7 bases between them. From germline, CDR1 is SGHKS and CDR2 YYEKEE (reference sequence). CDR3 length: 12 residues. The CDR3 spells CASSFPFDTQYF. DNA of the CDR3: TGTGCCAGCAGCTTCCCCTTCGATACGCAGTATTTT.

This chain joins TRBV29-1 and TRBJ2-7; D is unresolved. Germline CDR1 reads SQVTM; CDR2 reads ANQGSEA. This CDR3 region has 12 residues. V lost 5 bases and J 2 bases, leaving 10 bases between the germline ends. The CDR3 loop is CSVLTVPYEQYV. CDR3 in DNA: TGCAGCGTTCTTACGGTGCCCTACGAGCAGTACGTC.

The chain uses TRBV11-2 and TRBJ1-3, with 9 bases identical to TRBD1. Unmatched junction bases numbered 13, after V lost 4 bases and J lost 0 bases. The CDR3 is made up of 19 amino acids. From germline, CDR1 is SGHAT and CDR2 FQNNGV. The CDR3 bases are TGTGCCAGCAGCTCCCCCCGGGACAGGGTTCTCCTCTCTGGAAACACCATATATTTT. Translated: CASSSPRDRVLLSGNTIYF.

V usage is TRBV4-3 and J usage is TRBJ1-4; perhaps TRBD1 as D (5 bases). Germline values: CDR1 LGHNA, CDR2 YSLEER. The CDR3 has 13 amino acids. V was trimmed by 5 bases and J by 8 bases, leaving 12 bases between them. Here the CDR3 DNA reads TGCGCCAGCAGCTCAAGACAGAACGAAAAACTGTTTTTT. Its protein product is CASSSRQNEKLFF.

Details on this clonotype: The junction does not match germline at one end; this may be a read error. The J gene is TRBJ2-1, the V gene TRBV7-8; the D call may be TRBD1 or TRBD2 (5 bases each). This CDR3 has 15 residues. Germline V gene sequence: CDR1 SGHVS, CDR2 FQNEAQ. The CDR3 here is CASSRTTGTQNGVVF. CDR3 DNA sequence: TGTGCCAGCAGCCGTACAACCGGGACCCAAAATGGGGTTGTCTTC. Combining the CDR3 with reference TRBV7-8 and TRBJ2-1 gives the whole variable domain GAGVSQSPRYKVAKRGQDVALRCDPISGHVSLFWYQQALGQGPEFLTYFQNEAQLDKSGLPSDRFFAERPEGSVSTLKIQRTQQEDSAVYLCASSRTTGTQNGVVFGPGTRLTVL.

This clonotype was seen at least ten times. The chain employs TRBV5-1 and TRBJ2-5; perhaps TRBD1 as D (5 bases). CDR3 length: 14 amino acids. CDR1 is SGHRS, CDR2 YFSETQ, per germline. V gave up 0 bases and J gave up 4 bases, with 10 bases separating them. The CDR3 sequence: CASSLDQGTETQYF. CDR3 nucleotide sequence: TGCGCCAGCAGCTTGGATCAGGGTACAGAGACCCAGTACTTC.

This chain uses TRBV4-1 with TRBJ2-1; no clear D gene. Germline values: CDR1 MGHRA, CDR2 YSYEKL. The germline V and J ends were trimmed by 0 bases and 0 bases, with 9 bases remaining between them. The CDR3 is 16 amino acids. CDR3 amino acids: CASSQEGGLSYNEQFF. CDR3 sequence (DNA): TGCGCCAGCAGCCAAGAAGGTGGGCTCTCCTACAATGAGCAGTTCTTC.

This chain joins TRBV7-2 and TRBJ2-2; possible D gene TRBD1, 5 bases. The CDR3 runs 14 residues. Between the trimmed V and J ends, which lost 3 bases and 6 bases, there was a span of 11 bases. CDR1 SGHTA and CDR2 FQGNSA come from the germline V gene. CDR3 sequence reads: CASSFRQGSGELFF. As DNA, the CDR3 is TGTGCCAGCAGCTTTAGGCAGGGCTCCGGGGAGCTGTTTTTT.

There are a few counts of this clonotype. The chain carries TRBV21-1 and TRBJ2-5; TRBD1 reflects the table's D call only, with no check against the DNA. TRBV21-1 is a listed pseudogene. The CDR3 sequence is 11 residues long. The CDR3 DNA reads TGTCCGGGACAGGGGGGAGAGACCCAGTACTTC. It translates to CPGQGGETQYF.

This clonotype was counted many times. This rearrangement joins TRBV6-2 or TRBV6-3 to TRBJ2-1; D is uncertain. The V gene's germline CDR1 is MNHEY and CDR2 SVGEGT. The CDR3 is made up of 13 amino acids. Trimming left V 6 bases short and J 12 bases short, with 18 bases between. The CDR3 is CASSQSPYRAQFF. The CDR3 DNA follows: TGTGCCAGCAGCCAAAGCCCCTATCGGGCGCAGTTCTTC.

The sample holds a few counts of this clonotype. This sequence joins TRBV19 and TRBJ2-1; D is unresolved. Germline V gene sequence: CDR1 LNHDA, CDR2 SQIVND (reference sequence). The CDR3 has 15 amino acids. V dropped 0 bases and J dropped 2 bases, with 8 bases sitting between them. The CDR3 sequence: CASSIDPRPYNEQFF. CDR3 DNA: TGTGCCAGTAGTATAGACCCTCGACCCTACAATGAGCAGTTCTTC.

This clonotype was seen more than once but under ten times. The gene calls are TRBV5-1 and TRBJ1-3, with D perhaps matching TRBD1 (6 bases). Germline V gene data show CDR1 as SGHRS and CDR2 as YFSETQ. CDR3 length equals 14 residues. The V end lost 4 bases, the J end lost 2 bases, and 10 bases lay between the germline ends. The DNA of the CDR3 is TGCGCCAGCAGCAGCGGGGGCGCTGGAAACACCATATATTTT. This translates into CASSSGGAGNTIYF.

This clonotype was detected many times. The genes are TRBV20-1 and TRBJ2-3; D is unclear. Trimming took off 3 bases at V and 3 bases at J, with 1 base between the two ends. Germline V lookup: CDR1 DFQATT, CDR2 SNEGSKA (reference sequence). CDR3 length equals 10 residues. CDR3 nucleotide sequence: TGCAGTGCTAGGACAGATACGCAGTATTTT. It specifies CSARTDTQYF.

This clonotype was observed many times. The chain couples TRBV6-2 or TRBV6-3 to TRBJ1-2; 7 positions match TRBD1. V was pared by 5 bases and J by 4 bases, with 16 bases of the junction left unmatched. The CDR3 loop spans 17 amino acids. CDR1 and CDR2 from the germline V gene are MNHEY and SVGEGT. CDR3 nucleotide sequence: TGTGCCAGCAGTACGTCCCAGGACAGGACGAAATTCTATGGCTACACCTTC. It encodes CASSTSQDRTKFYGYTF.

On this clonotype itself: A read error may produce the germline difference seen at one junction end. The V call is TRBV20-1, the J call TRBJ2-1, with D tentatively TRBD2 (5 bases). The CDR3 is made up of 10 amino acids. Per the germline V gene, CDR1 is DFQATT and CDR2 is SNEGSKA (reference sequence). The CDR3 region has the DNA TGCAGTGCAAGAGGGTTCGGGCAGTTCTTC. It translates to CSARGFGQFF.